Shown below are 27 T cell receptor beta chains from a single sample sequenced in a study of blood T cells in healthy people across ages. Next came a second PCR, run for about 6 to 11 cycles, which used a sample-barcoded 5' primer along with a J-beta primer mix. In TCRdb, the 5' RACE reads were re-called with MiXCR into one record per CDR3 protein. The table lists more than 1,400,000 distinct CDR3 sequences, around two fifths of them singletons, with 7.9% in the top ten. Material: blood. The source of these receptors is a woman younger than 30 in good health.

This clonotype was counted a few times. The V gene is TRBV6-1, the J gene TRBJ1-5; tentative D call: TRBD1 (5 bases). CDR3 size: 16 residues. Germline lookup yields CDR1 MNHNS and CDR2 SASEGT. The ends were cut back, 8 bases at V and 1 base at J, with 18 bases in the middle. The CDR3 spells CASCARSGASNQPQHF. The CDR3 DNA sequence: TGTGCCAGCTGTGCACGTTCCGGGGCAAGCAATCAGCCCCAGCATTTT.

This chain links TRBV3-1 with TRBJ2-2; D gene ambiguous. Germline V lookup: CDR1 LGHDT, CDR2 YNNKEL (reference sequence). V lost 4 bases and J lost 4, with 13 bases in between. CDR3 length: 15 residues. The CDR3 sequence is CASSPYWQRTGELFF. In DNA, the CDR3 is TGTGCCAGCAGCCCCTATTGGCAGCGCACCGGGGAGCTGTTTTTT.

The CDR3 reads CASSSTRSLMNTEAFF. The CDR3 coding sequence is TGTGCCAGCAGCTCCACCAGGTCGCTTATGAACACTGAAGCTTTCTTT. The rearrangement uses TRBV7-9 and TRBJ1-1, with unresolved D. The CDR3 sequence is 16 residues long. Trimming removed 4 bases from V and 0 bases from J, with 15 bases in between. Germline V CDR1 and CDR2: SEHNR, FQNEAQ (reference sequence). The entire variable domain, with the rest obtained from reference TRBV7-9 and TRBJ1-1, is as follows: DTGVSQNPRHKITKRGQNVTFRCDPISEHNRLYWYRQTLGQGPEFLTYFQNEAQLEKSRLLSDRFSAERPKGSFSTLEIQRTEQGDSAMYLCASSSTRSLMNTEAFFGQGTRLTVV.

The genes are TRBV15 and TRBJ2-5; 7 bases are shared with TRBD2. After removal of 5 bases from V and 5 bases from J, the junction contained 17 bases not matched to a gene. CDR1 is LNHNV, CDR2 YYDKDF, per germline (reference sequence). This CDR3 is 17 amino acids long. CDR3 in DNA: TGTGCCACCAGCCCCGGACGCGGCGGGGGATCCCTTGAGACCCAGTACTTC. Residues: CATSPGRGGGSLETQYF.

This clonotype was found a few times. The rearrangement links TRBV12-3 or TRBV12-4 to TRBJ2-1; 7 nucleotides align to TRBD2. The CDR3 consists of 15 residues. The V segment lost 2 bases and the J segment 7 bases; nucleotides outside the gene matches: 8. This CDR3 reads CASSLLILRENEQFF. CDR3 sequence (DNA): TGTGCCAGCAGTTTATTGATTTTGCGGGAGAATGAGCAGTTCTTC.

The chain is built from TRBV6-2 or TRBV6-3 and TRBJ2-1; D unresolved. The J call may be wrong; the DNA end is better matched by TRBJ2-7. CDR3 length equals 12 residues. The germline V gene has CDR1 MNHEY and CDR2 SVGEGT. CDR3 in amino acids: CASSSLMDEQYF. The CDR3 nucleotides are TGTGCCAGCAGTTCCCTCATGGACGAGCAGTACTTC.

The V call is TRBV4-1, the J call TRBJ2-1; 10 nucleotides align to TRBD2. After removal of 0 bases from V and 11 bases from J, the junction contained 13 bases not matched to a gene. Germline V CDR1 and CDR2: MGHRA, YSYEKL. The CDR3 loop spans 17 amino acids. The CDR3 DNA reads as TGCGCCAGCAGCCAAGAGACTTCACTAGCGGGGTCGGGGAAGCAGTTCTTC. Encoded protein: CASSQETSLAGSGKQFF.

This chain joins TRBV20-1 and TRBJ2-1, with D uncertain. The CDR3 runs to 17 residues. Between the trimmed V and J ends, which lost 0 bases and 0 bases, there was a span of 15 bases. From germline, CDR1 is DFQATT and CDR2 SNEGSKA (reference sequence). The CDR3 spells CSARDFVTSDSYNEQFF. The DNA of the CDR3 is TGCAGTGCTAGAGATTTCGTAACGAGCGACTCCTACAATGAGCAGTTCTTC.

The rearrangement uses TRBV28 and TRBJ2-3; D possibly corresponds to TRBD2 (7 bases). The CDR3 is 15 amino acids. Per germline, CDR1 MDHEN and CDR2 SYDVKM. V dropped 6 bases and J dropped 1 base, with 14 bases sitting between them. CDR3 sequence reads: CASRLGGAGTDTQYF. The CDR3 bases are TGTGCCAGCAGACTGGGGGGGGCCGGCACAGATACGCAGTATTTT. Complete variable domain (other parts from reference TRBV28 and TRBJ2-3): DVKVTQSSRYLVKRTGEKVFLECVQDMDHENMFWYRQDPGLGLRLIYFSYDVKMKEKGDIPEGYSVSREKKERFSLILESASTNQTSMYLCASRLGGAGTDTQYFGPGTRLTVL.

CDR3: CASSPSRGTHYGYTF. In nucleotides, the CDR3 is TGTGCCAGCAGCCCGAGCAGGGGGACTCACTATGGCTACACCTTC. The chain recombines TRBV7-9 with TRBJ1-2, with 7 bases fitting TRBD1. The V gene's germline CDR1 is SEHNR and CDR2 FQNEAQ (reference sequence). V gave up 5 bases and J gave up 3 bases; unmatched junction bases: 9. The CDR3 is 15 amino acids.

This clonotype was observed a handful of times. The chain is built from TRBV10-3 and TRBJ2-1; 8 bases agree with TRBD1. The J call may be in error: the DNA end matches TRBJ2-7 better. The V gene's germline CDR1 is ENHRY and CDR2 SYGVKD. The CDR3 consists of 14 residues. Here the CDR3 reads CAISDRTGTYEQYF. Here the CDR3 DNA reads TGTGCCATCAGTGACAGGACAGGGACCTACGAGCAGTACTTC.

The V gene is TRBV7-8, the J gene TRBJ2-4, with 8 nucleotides matching TRBD1. Matching the DNA end better, TRBJ2-7 makes the J call doubtful. Germline V gives CDR1 SGHVS, CDR2 FQNEAQ. This CDR3 region has 15 residues. The CDR3 sequence is CASSASGTGVGEQYF. Here the CDR3 DNA reads TGTGCCAGCAGCGCATCCGGGACAGGAGTAGGCGAGCAGTACTTC.

This clonotype was detected ten times or more. V and J are TRBV7-9 and TRBJ2-5; 8 bases line up with TRBD2. J was trimmed by 2 bases and V by 4 bases; bases with no gene match: 3. Looked up from germline, CDR1 is SEHNR and CDR2 is FQNEAQ (reference sequence). The CDR3 covers 14 residues. CDR3 sequence (DNA): TGTGCCAGCAGCTCCACTAGCGGTCAAGAGACCCAGTACTTC. Translating gives CASSSTSGQETQYF.

The V call is TRBV13, the J call TRBJ2-5; the match to TRBD1 covers 8 bases. Germline V CDR1 and CDR2: PRHDT, FYEKMQ (reference sequence). This CDR3 comprises 13 residues. The V and J ends lost 5 bases and 6 bases, in that order; junction bases with no gene match: 5. This CDR3 is CASSEQGVKTQYF. The CDR3, as DNA: TGTGCCAGCAGCGAACAGGGGGTGAAGACCCAGTACTTC.

This clonotype was recorded at least ten times. J is TRBJ1-1 and V is TRBV12-3 or TRBV12-4, with D hard to call. This CDR3 spans 14 amino acids. V shed 5 bases and J shed 4 bases, with 14 bases lying between them. CDR3 sequence reads: CASSMRGPTTEAFF. In DNA form, the CDR3 reads TGTGCCAGCAGTATGCGGGGTCCGACCACTGAAGCTTTCTTT.

The chain couples TRBV3-1 to TRBJ2-5, with TRBD2 as a possible D gene (6 bases). The ends were cut back, 0 bases at V and 0 bases at J, with 8 bases in the middle. This CDR3 has 15 amino acids. Germline V lookup: CDR1 LGHDT, CDR2 YNNKEL (reference sequence). Here the CDR3 reads CASSQDWGDQETQYF. In DNA, the CDR3 is TGTGCCAGCAGCCAAGATTGGGGGGACCAAGAGACCCAGTACTTC.

The chain couples TRBV20-1 to TRBJ1-1; D not resolved. V lost 6 bases and J lost 0, with 11 bases in between. This CDR3 contains 13 residues. Germline V gene lookup returns CDR1 DFQATT and CDR2 SNEGSKA (reference sequence). CDR3 protein: CSAQNSMNTEAFF. DNA for the CDR3: TGCAGTGCCCAGAATTCTATGAACACTGAAGCTTTCTTT.

This clonotype was detected a few times. This rearrangement joins TRBV6-6 to TRBJ2-7; D is possibly TRBD1 (6 bases). In germline, CDR1 is MNHNY, CDR2 SVGAGI (reference sequence). This CDR3 is built from 14 residues. The V end lost 6 bases, the J end lost 5 bases, and 17 bases lay between the germline ends. The chain's CDR3 is CASRLPQGNHEQYF. The CDR3 DNA reads as TGTGCCAGCAGACTTCCTCAGGGGAACCACGAGCAGTACTTC.

J is TRBJ1-1 and V is TRBV7-8, with 7 bases that match TRBD1. Trimming took 2 bases from V and 5 from J; bases not matched to a gene: 8. This CDR3 is built from 15 residues. Germline V lookup: CDR1 SGHVS, CDR2 FQNEAQ. The CDR3 spells CASSLFNRGPTEAFF. For the CDR3, the DNA is TGTGCCAGCAGCTTATTCAACAGGGGCCCTACTGAAGCTTTCTTT. Complete variable domain (other parts from reference TRBV7-8 and TRBJ1-1): GAGVSQSPRYKVAKRGQDVALRCDPISGHVSLFWYQQALGQGPEFLTYFQNEAQLDKSGLPSDRFFAERPEGSVSTLKIQRTQQEDSAVYLCASSLFNRGPTEAFFGQGTRLTVV.

This rearrangement joins TRBV11-3 to TRBJ2-2; 7 positions agree with TRBD1. Germline V gene data show CDR1 as SGHNT and CDR2 as YENEEA. The CDR3 extends over 14 amino acids. V lost 3 bases and J lost 12; bases outside the gene matches: 10. CDR3 sequence reads: CASSFAEGAEQLFF. CDR3 in DNA: TGTGCCAGCAGCTTTGCCGAGGGGGCGGAACAGCTGTTTTTT.

The gene calls are TRBV6-1 and TRBJ2-1, with D possibly being TRBD2 (6 bases). V lost 4 bases and J lost 9, with 13 bases in between. Per germline, CDR1 MNHNS and CDR2 SASEGT. The CDR3 has 13 amino acids. CDR3 sequence: CASSAREVGEQFF. The CDR3 DNA is TGTGCCAGCAGTGCCAGGGAGGTAGGTGAGCAGTTCTTC.

The chain recombines TRBV6-1 with TRBJ2-3; D is unclear. CDR1 and CDR2 (germline): MNHNS, SASEGT. The CDR3 contains 11 residues. The V and J ends lost 11 bases and 2 bases respectively, with 8 bases between them. CDR3 protein: CACTSTDTQYF. The CDR3 nucleotides read TGTGCCTGCACCTCCACAGATACGCAGTATTTT.

The gene calls are TRBV6-2 or TRBV6-3 and TRBJ2-1, with D maybe TRBD2 (6 bases). The V end was cut by 4 bases, the J end by 6 bases, with 16 bases between. Germline V gives CDR1 MNHEY, CDR2 SVGEGT. This CDR3 is 15 amino acids long. In DNA form, the CDR3 reads TGTGCCAGCAGTTCCCGCCTACTAGCTCCCAATGAGCAGTTCTTC. It translates to CASSSRLLAPNEQFF.

V is TRBV6-6 and J is TRBJ1-6; D not certain. Germline loops: CDR1 MNHNY, CDR2 SVGAGI (reference sequence). Deletions cut 2 bases from V and 8 bases from J, with 16 bases between. The CDR3 is 16 amino acids. Here the CDR3 reads CASSYRATGFDSPLHF. DNA of the CDR3: TGTGCCAGCAGTTACAGGGCCACTGGGTTTGATTCACCCCTCCACTTT.

The chain is built from TRBV7-9 and TRBJ1-2; 11 bases agree with TRBD1. V gave up 4 bases and J gave up 2 bases; unmatched junction bases: 18. The CDR3 spans 20 residues. From germline, CDR1 is SEHNR and CDR2 FQNEAQ (reference sequence). The CDR3 DNA follows: TGTGCCAGCAGCTCACCCGGGGACAGGGGGGCACTGGGGACGAACTATGGCTACACCTTC. Translated, it gives CASSSPGDRGALGTNYGYTF.

V usage is TRBV20-1 and J usage is TRBJ2-4, with D tentatively TRBD1 (6 bases). V gave up 6 bases and J gave up 8 bases, with 14 bases separating them. Per germline, CDR1 DFQATT and CDR2 SNEGSKA (reference sequence). This CDR3 is built from 12 residues. CDR3 sequence reads: CSAGWGQDIQYF. CDR3 nucleotides: TGCAGTGCCGGGTGGGGACAAGACATTCAGTACTTC.

The gene calls are TRBV12-3 or TRBV12-4 and TRBJ1-5; D not resolved. The CDR3 is 14 residues long. Trimming pared 5 bases from V and 7 bases from J, leaving 15 bases between. Here the CDR3 reads CASSDQLGLQPQHF. The DNA of the CDR3 is TGTGCCAGCAGTGATCAGCTAGGGTTGCAGCCCCAGCATTTT.